The entry below describes one T cell receptor (beta chain). The antigen is not known. Germline V lookup: CDR1 SGHAT, CDR2 FQNNGV. The trim removed 5 bases at V and 6 bases at J, leaving 16 bases unmatched. The CDR3 is made up of 16 amino acids. Sequencing used immunoSEQ multiplex PCR; TCRdb keeps in-frame clones, though not all of them. Of around 56,000 clones listed, around 83% are singletons. This record comes from a study of OX40 agonist ivuxolimab in advanced cancers. Study results and caveats: Fewer expanded clones were found on average in CD4+ than in CD8+ T cells.

Anyone with autoimmune disease history or systemic immunosuppression was excluded. This sequence joins TRBV11-2 and TRBJ2-7; 7 bases are a match to TRBD2. The receptor was isolated from an adult with an advanced solid tumor such as melanoma, head and neck, liver or kidney cancer. The source was CD4+ or CD8+ T cells sorted from blood, collected in a trial of the OX40 agonist ivuxolimab. The CDR3 region has the DNA TGTGCCAGCAGCCTCTCCGGGGCGGGGGTGGCAGGCGAGCAGTACTTC. Translation gives CASSLSGAGVAGEQYF.